The 27 T cell receptor beta chains below all came from one sample that was sequenced in a study of T cell responses to AZD1222 COVID-19 vaccine. The protocol was immunoSEQ multiplex PCR, while the TCRdb copy is restricted to in-frame clones and leaves out a portion. The repertoire consists of roughly 80,000 clones, with 90% occurring once and the leading ten covering 3% to 3.5%. The sequencing used peripheral blood, collected 28 days after the second AZD1222 dose. These receptors all stem from an adult who received the AZD1222 COVID-19 vaccine.

By its share, this clone is medium-sized. Other nucleotide sequences from this sample produce the same CDR3. This chain links TRBV7-8 with TRBJ2-7, with 10 nucleotides matching TRBD2. Trimming cost V 5 bases and J 3 bases; bases outside gene matches: 10. This CDR3 has 16 residues. Germline CDR1 is SGHVS and CDR2 is FQNEAQ. CDR3 sequence: CASSRASGTSVYEQYF. The CDR3, as DNA: TGTGCCAGCAGCCGAGCATCCGGGACTAGCGTCTACGAGCAGTACTTC.

The chain uses TRBV11-1 and TRBJ2-2, with unresolved D. The CDR3 is made up of 14 amino acids. Germline CDR1 and CDR2: SGHAT and FQDESV (reference sequence). The V end lost 4 bases, the J end lost 4 bases, and 10 bases lay between the germline ends. CDR3: CASSSTPPTGELFF. CDR3 nucleotide sequence: TGTGCCAGCAGCTCCACCCCCCCCACCGGGGAGCTGTTTTTT.

The genes are TRBV5-1 and TRBJ2-3, with a possible D match to TRBD2 (5 bases). The CDR3 is 14 residues long. V was clipped by 0 bases and J by 2 bases, with 7 bases between them. The germline V gene encodes CDR1 SGHRS and CDR2 YFSETQ. The CDR3 DNA is TGCGCCAGCAGCTTGGTCGGGAACACAGATACGCAGTATTTT. Translating gives CASSLVGNTDTQYF.

As regards this clone: Other nucleotide sequences from this sample produce the same CDR3. The chain employs TRBV9 and TRBJ1-5; no definite D call. Between the trimmed V and J ends, which lost 0 bases and 4 bases, there was a span of 5 bases. This CDR3 contains 13 residues. CDR1 and CDR2 from the germline V gene are SGDLS and YYNGEE. The CDR3 is CASSVDLNQPQHF. DNA for the CDR3: TGTGCCAGCAGCGTAGACTTAAATCAGCCCCAGCATTTT.

The chain links TRBV19 to TRBJ1-5; no definite D call. The CDR3 loop spans 13 amino acids. The V gene's germline CDR1 is LNHDA and CDR2 SQIVND (reference sequence). Deletions cut 6 bases from V and 5 bases from J, with 11 bases between. The CDR3 DNA is TGTGCCAGTAGCCGGACGGCTTATCAGCCCCAGCATTTT. This encodes CASSRTAYQPQHF. Variable domain in full (rest from reference TRBV19 and TRBJ1-5): DGGITQSPKYLFRKEGQNVTLSCEQNLNHDAMYWYRQDPGQGLRLIYYSQIVNDFQKGDIAEGYSVSREKKESFPLTVTSAQKNPTAFYLCASSRTAYQPQHFGDGTRLSIL.

V usage is TRBV24-1 and J usage is TRBJ2-1; D is ambiguous. CDR1 is KGHDR and CDR2 is SFDVKD in the germline V gene. The CDR3 contains 13 residues. V dropped 3 bases and J dropped 10 bases, with 12 bases sitting between them. CDR3 in DNA: TGTGCCACCAGTGATCCCCCGTTGGCAGAGCAGTTCTTC. It codes for CATSDPPLAEQFF.

V is TRBV5-1 and J is TRBJ2-1; 13 nucleotides match TRBD2. The CDR3 is 19 residues long. Germline CDR1 reads SGHRS; CDR2 reads YFSETQ. Trimming removed 4 bases from V and 2 bases from J; junction bases left unmatched: 12. CDR3 in DNA: TGCGCCAGCAGCCCAACCGGGACTAGCGGGGCCCAAACCTACAATGAGCAGTTCTTC. This translates into CASSPTGTSGAQTYNEQFF. Filled out from reference TRBV5-1 and TRBJ2-1, the complete variable domain reads KAGVTQTPRYLIKTRGQQVTLSCSPISGHRSVSWYQQTPGQGLQFLFEYFSETQRNKGNFPGRFSGRQFSNSRSEMNVSTLELGDSALYLCASSPTGTSGAQTYNEQFFGPGTRLTVL.

The V and J genes are TRBV9 and TRBJ2-1; 10 bases are shared with TRBD1. Germline V gene data show CDR1 as SGDLS and CDR2 as YYNGEE. The trim removed 3 bases at V and 7 bases at J, leaving 7 bases unmatched. The length of the CDR3 is 15 residues. CDR3 nucleotide sequence: TGTGCCAGCAGCGGCGGACAGGGGGTAGTGAATGAGCAGTTCTTC. Translation gives CASSGGQGVVNEQFF. Combining the CDR3 with reference TRBV9 and TRBJ2-1 gives the whole variable domain DSGVTQTPKHLITATGQRVTLRCSPRSGDLSVYWYQQSLDQGLQFLIQYYNGEERAKGNILERFSAQQFPDLHSELNLSSLELGDSALYFCASSGGQGVVNEQFFGPGTRLTVL.

V gene TRBV9 combines with J gene TRBJ2-2; tentative D call: TRBD2 (7 bases). Trimming stripped 3 bases from V and 0 bases from J, with 12 bases between. Germline V gene data show CDR1 as SGDLS and CDR2 as YYNGEE. The CDR3 runs 16 residues. The CDR3 DNA sequence: TGTGCCAGCAGCGCTTTGGGGGGGCCGAACACCGGGGAGCTGTTTTTT. The encoded protein is CASSALGGPNTGELFF. Together with reference TRBV9 and TRBJ2-2, the CDR3 gives the full variable domain: DSGVTQTPKHLITATGQRVTLRCSPRSGDLSVYWYQQSLDQGLQFLIQYYNGEERAKGNILERFSAQQFPDLHSELNLSSLELGDSALYFCASSALGGPNTGELFFGEGSRLTVL.

The count of this clone is one. This sequence joins TRBV11-2 and TRBJ2-2; D unclear. Germline CDR1 and CDR2: SGHAT and FQNNGV. Trimming cost V 3 bases and J 7 bases, with 15 bases left between them. The CDR3 consists of 15 residues. DNA of the CDR3: TGTGCCAGCAGCTTTCAGACTGTATCGGGCGGGGAGCTGTTTTTT. Its protein product is CASSFQTVSGGELFF. Full variable domain (rest looked up from reference TRBV11-2 and TRBJ2-2): EAGVAQSPRYKIIEKRQSVAFWCNPISGHATLYWYQQILGQGPKLLIQFQNNGVVDDSQLPKDRFSAERLKGVDSTLKIQPAKLEDSAVYLCASSFQTVSGGELFFGEGSRLTVL.

This chain connects TRBV30 to TRBJ1-3; D unresolved. Germline loops: CDR1 GTSNPN, CDR2 SVGIG (reference sequence). The CDR3 loop spans 14 amino acids. The V gene lost 2 bases and the J gene lost 0 bases, with 8 bases spanning the gap. This CDR3 is CAWSRTNSGNTIYF. In DNA form, the CDR3 reads TGTGCCTGGAGTAGAACTAACTCTGGAAACACCATATATTTT.

The J gene is TRBJ2-7, the V gene TRBV10-1; TRBD1 agrees at 9 bases. The J segment lost 2 bases and the V segment lost 0 bases, leaving 2 bases of the junction unmatched. This CDR3 region has 15 residues. Per germline, CDR1 WNHNN and CDR2 SYGVQD (reference sequence). Here the CDR3 DNA reads TGCGCCAGCAGTGAGTCGGGACAGGGACCCTACGAGCAGTACTTC. Protein product: CASSESGQGPYEQYF.

The J gene is TRBJ2-7, the V gene TRBV12-3 or TRBV12-4; no definite D call. Trimming shortened V by 2 bases and J by 6 bases, and 11 bases separated the two germline ends. This CDR3 contains 13 residues. The DNA of the CDR3 is TGTGCCAGCAGTTTACAGAGCTCCGGCGAGCAGTACTTC. Its translation: CASSLQSSGEQYF.

The chain links TRBV5-1 to TRBJ2-6; no clear D. In germline, CDR1 is SGHRS, CDR2 YFSETQ. The CDR3 is 15 residues long. V was clipped by 0 bases and J by 1 base, with 5 bases between them. In nucleotides, the CDR3 is TGCGCCAGCAGCTTGGTTGCTTCTGGGGCCAACGTCCTGACTTTC. This encodes CASSLVASGANVLTF. The variable domain in full, completed from reference TRBV5-1 and TRBJ2-6, reads KAGVTQTPRYLIKTRGQQVTLSCSPISGHRSVSWYQQTPGQGLQFLFEYFSETQRNKGNFPGRFSGRQFSNSRSEMNVSTLELGDSALYLCASSLVASGANVLTFGAGSRLTVL.

The chain recombines TRBV7-7 with TRBJ1-3; no clear D. This CDR3 spans 14 amino acids. Germline V CDR1 and CDR2: SSHAT, FNYEAQ (reference sequence). With 5 bases removed from V and 1 base from J, the gap between germline ends came to 9 bases. DNA of the CDR3: TGTGCCAGCAGCCGCGGGGTATCTGGAAACACCATATATTTT. Translated: CASSRGVSGNTIYF.

This clone was detected only once. The gene calls are TRBV7-2 and TRBJ1-1, with D maybe TRBD1 (5 bases). The germline gives CDR1 SGHTA, CDR2 FQGNSA. Trimming pared 5 bases from V and 5 bases from J, leaving 15 bases between. The length of the CDR3 is 14 residues. The CDR3 sequence: CASSRRVGGTEAFF. As DNA, the CDR3 is TGTGCCAGCAGCCGCAGGGTGGGAGGAACTGAAGCTTTCTTT.

This clone turned up a few times. V gene TRBV27 combines with J gene TRBJ1-4; maybe TRBD1 (5 bases). The CDR3 has 13 amino acids. V dropped 9 bases and J dropped 10 bases, with 18 bases sitting between them. Germline lookup yields CDR1 MNHEY and CDR2 SMNVEV (reference sequence). CDR3 region: CASSTVLMGKLFF. The CDR3 DNA follows: TGTGCCAGTTCGACAGTTCTAATGGGAAAACTGTTTTTT.

The rearrangement uses TRBV19 and TRBJ1-3, with a possible D match to TRBD1 (6 bases). Germline loops: CDR1 LNHDA, CDR2 SQIVND (reference sequence). The CDR3 consists of 14 residues. The ends were cut back, 8 bases at V and 0 bases at J, with 11 bases in the middle. The CDR3 DNA reads as TGTGCCAGTGGGGGGCCCCGCTCTGGAAACACCATATATTTT. Its protein is CASGGPRSGNTIYF.

The chain employs TRBV2 and TRBJ2-2, with 7 bases that match TRBD2. CDR3 length equals 16 residues. The trim removed 5 bases at V and 3 bases at J, leaving 9 bases unmatched. CDR1 SNHLY and CDR2 FYNNEI come from the germline V gene. CDR3 residues: CASSPERGVDTGELFF. In DNA form, the CDR3 reads TGTGCCAGCAGTCCCGAGCGGGGTGTCGACACCGGGGAGCTGTTTTTT.

The rearrangement joins TRBV7-9 to TRBJ2-3; D is possibly TRBD1 (5 bases). V lost 0 bases and J lost 0, with 7 bases in between. CDR3 length: 15 residues. In germline, CDR1 is SEHNR, CDR2 FQNEAQ (reference sequence). CDR3 in DNA: TGTGCCAGCAGCTTAGCGGGGCTGAGCACAGATACGCAGTATTTT. Translated: CASSLAGLSTDTQYF.

The chain uses TRBV29-1 and TRBJ2-5; D may correspond to TRBD1 or TRBD2 (5 bases each). V was shortened by 8 bases and J by 5 bases, with 9 bases between the two germline ends. CDR1 is SQVTM, CDR2 ANQGSEA, per germline. The CDR3 has 10 residues. The CDR3 loop reads CSLGDETQYF. The DNA of the CDR3 is TGCAGCCTGGGGGATGAGACCCAGTACTTC.

The chain combines TRBV25-1 with TRBJ2-3; 7 nucleotides match TRBD2. V lost 5 bases to trimming and J lost 3 bases; unmatched junction nucleotides: 8. This CDR3 comprises 15 residues. The germline V gene has CDR1 MGHDK and CDR2 SYGVNS. Here the CDR3 reads CASSLVGGLTDTQYF. CDR3 nucleotides: TGTGCCAGCAGTTTAGTGGGAGGGTTGACAGATACGCAGTATTTT.

A few counts support this clone. V gene TRBV9 combines with J gene TRBJ1-2, with D hard to call. Germline assignment: CDR1 SGDLS and CDR2 YYNGEE. The ends were cut back, 5 bases at V and 4 bases at J, with 6 bases in the middle. This CDR3 comprises 11 residues. Here the CDR3 DNA reads TGTGCCAGCAGGGGAGGCTATGGCTACACCTTC. This encodes CASRGGYGYTF.

This chain joins TRBV28 and TRBJ1-1; 8 nucleotides line up with TRBD1. Trimming took 7 bases from V and 0 from J; bases not matched to a gene: 7. Per germline, CDR1 MDHEN and CDR2 SYDVKM. The length of the CDR3 is 15 residues. The chain's CDR3 is CASTRGGQVNTEAFF. CDR3 in DNA: TGTGCCAGCACCCGGGGGGGACAGGTGAACACTGAAGCTTTCTTT.

The J gene is TRBJ2-7, the V gene TRBV10-3; D is unresolved. Germline assignment: CDR1 ENHRY and CDR2 SYGVKD. Deletions cut 0 bases from V and 3 bases from J, with 9 bases between. The CDR3 sequence is 14 residues long. DNA for the CDR3: TGTGCCATCAGTGAGTCTGGGTCAGGCTACGAGCAGTACTTC. Translating gives CAISESGSGYEQYF.

The J gene is TRBJ2-3, the V gene TRBV30, with 11 bases fitting TRBD2. The V segment lost 3 bases and the J segment 2 bases; nucleotides outside the gene matches: 4. The CDR3 contains 15 residues. The germline V gene encodes CDR1 GTSNPN and CDR2 SVGIG (reference sequence). CDR3 loop: CAWRTSGAHTDTQYF. Here the CDR3 DNA reads TGTGCCTGGAGGACTAGCGGGGCCCACACAGATACGCAGTATTTT.

The chain carries TRBV12-3 or TRBV12-4 and TRBJ1-5; D not resolved. Trimming removed 5 bases from V and 2 bases from J, with 7 bases in between. The CDR3 sequence is 13 residues long. This CDR3 reads CASSAEGNQPQHF. The CDR3 DNA is TGTGCCAGCAGTGCCGAAGGCAATCAGCCCCAGCATTTT.